These 9 T cell receptor beta chains came from one sample sequenced in a study of blood T cells in healthy people across ages. Primed by a sample-barcoded 5' primer and a J-beta primer mix, a second PCR proceeded for roughly 6 to 12 cycles. TCRdb fed the 5' RACE reads into MiXCR, producing one record per CDR3 protein. The sample has hundreds of thousands of distinct CDR3 sequences; approximately 53% are singletons. Specimen: blood. These receptors came from a man aged 40-49 years in good health.

This clonotype showed up just a few times. The rearrangement joins TRBV9 to TRBJ2-6, with D possibly being TRBD1 (5 bases). The V end lost 3 bases, the J end lost 0 bases, and 10 bases lay between the germline ends. CDR3 length equals 16 residues. Germline CDR1 SGDLS, CDR2 YYNGEE. The CDR3 DNA reads TGTGCCAGCAGCGCCGACAGAGACTCTGGGGCCAACGTCCTGACTTTC. As protein: CASSADRDSGANVLTF.

The chain employs TRBV29-1 and TRBJ2-7, with 7 bases fitting TRBD2. The J call may be in error: the DNA end matches TRBJ2-5 better. The V gene's germline CDR1 is SQVTM and CDR2 ANQGSEA. The CDR3 loop spans 13 amino acids. The CDR3 coding sequence is TGCAGCCTTGGGGCGGGAGCAATTGAGACCCAGTACTTC. Encoded protein: CSLGAGAIETQYF.

The chain has TRBV6-6 and TRBJ2-1; TRBD1 matches 8 bases. V lost 6 bases, J lost 7 bases, and 11 bases stayed unmatched. In germline, CDR1 is MNHNY, CDR2 SVGAGI (reference sequence). This CDR3 has 15 amino acids. The CDR3 sequence: CASRIGTGASNEQFF. The DNA of the CDR3 is TGTGCCAGCAGAATCGGGACAGGCGCCTCTAATGAGCAGTTCTTC.

The V and J genes are TRBV20-1 and TRBJ2-7; maybe TRBD2 (7 bases). The CDR3 covers 16 residues. The V end lost 3 bases, the J end lost 3 bases, and 21 bases lay between the germline ends. CDR1 is DFQATT and CDR2 is SNEGSKA in the germline V gene (reference sequence). The DNA for the CDR3 is TGCAGTGCTAGGGGACACAGCGGGGCCCCTAGCTACGAGCAGTACTTC. Its protein is CSARGHSGAPSYEQYF.

The gene calls are TRBV29-1 and TRBJ2-1; TRBD2 matches 8 bases. Germline V CDR1 and CDR2: SQVTM, ANQGSEA. The CDR3 is made up of 16 amino acids. With 6 bases clipped from V and 0 bases from J, the junction kept 10 bases outside the gene matches. The CDR3, as DNA: TGCAGCGTCCTCGGACTAGCTCAAGGCTCCTACAATGAGCAGTTCTTC. Translation gives CSVLGLAQGSYNEQFF.

This clonotype came up a few times. The V gene is TRBV6-1, the J gene TRBJ2-7, with D possibly TRBD1 on 6 matching bases. The CDR3 loop spans 17 amino acids. Germline values: CDR1 MNHNS, CDR2 SASEGT. Trimming left V 2 bases short and J 0 bases short, with 17 bases between. This chain's CDR3 is CASSEWMGASRSYEQYF. The CDR3 bases are TGTGCCAGCAGTGAATGGATGGGGGCTAGCCGCTCCTACGAGCAGTACTTC.

The V call is TRBV29-1, the J call TRBJ2-6; 7 bases align to TRBD1. The germline V gene encodes CDR1 SQVTM and CDR2 ANQGSEA. V lost 3 bases and J lost 1; bases outside the gene matches: 3. The CDR3 extends over 15 amino acids. The DNA for the CDR3 is TGCAGCGTTGACTTACAGGGGTCTGGGGCCAACGTCCTGACTTTC. It translates to CSVDLQGSGANVLTF.

CDR3 loop: CAIRTGTSSDEQFF. CDR3 bases: TGTGCCATCAGAACCGGGACTAGCTCTGATGAGCAGTTCTTC. V usage is TRBV10-3 and J usage is TRBJ2-1, with 9 nucleotides matching TRBD2. Germline trimming cut 6 bases from V and 8 bases from J; bases unmatched to any gene: 8. The length of the CDR3 is 14 residues. Germline-derived CDR1 and CDR2 are ENHRY and SYGVKD.

The gene calls are TRBV10-3 and TRBJ1-2, with 9 bases matching TRBD1. Germline V gives CDR1 ENHRY, CDR2 SYGVKD. After removal of 3 bases from V and 6 bases from J, the junction contained 8 bases not matched to a gene. The CDR3 loop spans 15 amino acids. In nucleotides, the CDR3 is TGTGCCATCAGTGATGGGTACAGGGGGCGAGATGGCTACACCTTC. It translates to CAISDGYRGRDGYTF.